This entry is about one TCR beta chain. Here immunoSEQ multiplex PCR was the method, and the copy in TCRdb shows in-frame clones only, minus some. This sample has about 90,000 clones, with roughly 90% found just once. This specimen belongs to a study of T cell responses to AZD1222 COVID-19 vaccine. The receptor's source is an adult in good health. The sample here was peripheral blood, taken on day 0 of AZD1222 vaccination.

This chain's CDR3 is CASSPGTGGETQYF. The CDR3 DNA reads as TGTGCCAGCAGTCCAGGGACAGGAGGGGAGACCCAGTACTTC. The chain links TRBV2 to TRBJ2-5; 8 bases align to TRBD1. This CDR3 has 14 residues. J was trimmed by 5 bases and V by 5 bases; bases with no gene match: 7. Per the germline V gene, CDR1 is SNHLY and CDR2 is FYNNEI.